Below, 15 T cell receptor beta chains from the same sample are listed, as sequenced in a study of cytomegalovirus exposure and HLA in healthy donors. The PCR was carried out with 60 Vbeta primers and 13 Jbeta primers. The method was immunoSEQ multiplex PCR; TCRdb's version includes in-frame clones alone and lacks a portion of them. The sample holds 100,000 to 150,000 clones, roughly four fifths seen once. The sample comprised PBMCs. The receptor source for this set is a man aged 35-49 years in good health and CMV-seronegative.

V usage is TRBV5-4 and J usage is TRBJ1-1, with D uncertain. V lost 0 bases, J lost 5 bases, and 11 bases lay in between. The CDR3 runs 14 residues. Germline CDR1 reads SGHNT; CDR2 reads YYREEE (reference sequence). The CDR3 protein is CASSLDGPRTEAFF. The CDR3 nucleotides read TGTGCCAGCAGCTTGGATGGGCCACGGACTGAAGCTTTCTTT.

The CDR3 sequence is CASSLLGDPYEQYF. DNA of the CDR3: TGTGCCAGCAGCTTACTAGGGGATCCCTACGAGCAGTACTTC. The rearrangement joins TRBV11-2 to TRBJ2-7, with D tentatively TRBD1 (5 bases). This CDR3 region has 14 residues. In germline, CDR1 is SGHAT, CDR2 FQNNGV. The ends were cut back, 2 bases at V and 2 bases at J, with 10 bases in the middle.

V gene TRBV28 combines with J gene TRBJ1-1, with D possibly being TRBD1 (6 bases). V gave up 7 bases and J gave up 5 bases, with 17 bases separating them. The V gene's germline CDR1 is MDHEN and CDR2 SYDVKM. The CDR3 is 14 residues long. CDR3: CASIVPGGATEAFF. Here the CDR3 DNA reads TGTGCCAGCATAGTTCCGGGGGGCGCAACTGAAGCTTTCTTT.

The chain carries TRBV5-4 and TRBJ2-4; weak D call: TRBD2 (6 bases). This CDR3 spans 16 amino acids. V was cut by 1 base and J by 6 bases, with 17 bases left in between. In germline, CDR1 is SGHNT, CDR2 YYREEE (reference sequence). CDR3 nucleotide sequence: TGTGCCAGCAGCTTGAGTCGTGGAGGGGCAAGAAACATTCAGTACTTC. It encodes CASSLSRGGARNIQYF.

This sequence joins TRBV11-2 and TRBJ2-4, with D perhaps TRBD2 (6 bases). With 5 bases removed from V and 3 bases from J, the gap between germline ends came to 17 bases. Germline V lookup: CDR1 SGHAT, CDR2 FQNNGV. The CDR3 runs 16 residues. CDR3 coding DNA: TGTGCCAGCAGCCCGGGAGAGACTGTGAACAAAAACATTCAGTACTTC. Encoded protein: CASSPGETVNKNIQYF.

The J gene is TRBJ1-5, the V gene TRBV7-9; 7 nucleotides match TRBD1. V lost 5 bases and J lost 0; bases outside the gene matches: 7. The CDR3 totals 16 residues. Germline CDR1 SEHNR, CDR2 FQNEAQ (reference sequence). The CDR3 region has the DNA TGTGCCAGCAGCAGGGACAGTGGGTCTAGCAATCAGCCCCAGCATTTT. Protein sequence: CASSRDSGSSNQPQHF.

The chain couples TRBV19 to TRBJ1-1, with 10 bases identical to TRBD1. Losses at the gene ends were 4 bases for V and 5 bases for J; bases not matched to a gene: 4. This CDR3 is 14 amino acids long. In germline, CDR1 is LNHDA, CDR2 SQIVND (reference sequence). CDR3 sequence reads: CASSTPGQGTEAFF. As DNA, the CDR3 is TGTGCCAGTAGTACCCCGGGACAGGGGACTGAAGCTTTCTTT. Full variable domain (remainder filled in from reference TRBV19 and TRBJ1-1): DGGITQSPKYLFRKEGQNVTLSCEQNLNHDAMYWYRQDPGQGLRLIYYSQIVNDFQKGDIAEGYSVSREKKESFPLTVTSAQKNPTAFYLCASSTPGQGTEAFFGQGTRLTVV.

The gene calls are TRBV16 and TRBJ1-5; 9 bases fit TRBD1. This CDR3 spans 15 amino acids. Germline V gives CDR1 KGHSY, CDR2 FQNENV. Trimming took 3 bases from V and 6 from J; bases not matched to a gene: 6. The CDR3 spells CASSHTGGEGQPQHF. CDR3 nucleotide sequence: TGTGCCAGCAGCCACACAGGGGGCGAGGGTCAGCCCCAGCATTTT. Full variable domain (outside the CDR3, taken from reference TRBV16 and TRBJ1-5): GEEVAQTPKHLVRGEGQKAKLYCAPIKGHSYVFWYQQVLKNEFKFLISFQNENVFDETGMPKERFSAKCLPNSPCSLEIQATKLEDSAVYFCASSHTGGEGQPQHFGDGTRLSIL.

Only a few counts were recorded for this clone. This chain uses TRBV2 with TRBJ1-1, with D perhaps TRBD1 (6 bases). The CDR3 covers 13 residues. Germline V gene lookup returns CDR1 SNHLY and CDR2 FYNNEI. V was cut by 4 bases and J by 1 base, with 7 bases left in between. The CDR3 here is CASSAQGNTEAFF. CDR3 nucleotides: TGTGCCAGCAGTGCACAGGGGAACACTGAAGCTTTCTTT.

To note about this clone: Other DNA sequences of this sample code for an identical CDR3. This chain uses TRBV4-3 with TRBJ2-3, with 7 bases aligning to TRBD1. CDR1 and CDR2 (germline): LGHNA, YSLEER. The junction had 1 base not matched to a gene; V was cut back by 0 bases and J by 1 base. The CDR3 is 15 amino acids. CDR3 region: CASSQEGTGTDTQYF. The CDR3, as DNA: TGCGCCAGCAGCCAAGAGGGGACAGGCACAGATACGCAGTATTTT.

The chain has TRBV2 and TRBJ2-1, with D perhaps matching TRBD2 (5 bases). The length of the CDR3 is 16 residues. Germline V gene lookup returns CDR1 SNHLY and CDR2 FYNNEI. Between the trimmed V and J ends, which lost 2 bases and 1 base, there was a span of 12 bases. As DNA, the CDR3 is TGTGCCAGCAGTGAAATGGGAGCGTCGTCCTACAATGAGCAGTTCTTC. It is translated as CASSEMGASSYNEQFF.

J is TRBJ2-3 and V is TRBV6-5, with TRBD2 as a possible D gene (6 bases). Between the trimmed V and J ends, which lost 6 bases and 4 bases, there was a span of 17 bases. The CDR3 is made up of 15 amino acids. CDR1 MNHEY and CDR2 SVGAGI come from the germline V gene. CDR3 loop: CASSEELGGADTQYF. The CDR3 coding sequence is TGTGCCAGCAGCGAGGAGCTCGGAGGGGCAGATACGCAGTATTTT.

J is TRBJ2-7 and V is TRBV28, with TRBD1 identical over 10 bases. Germline V gene lookup returns CDR1 MDHEN and CDR2 SYDVKM. The CDR3 consists of 15 residues. Losses at the gene ends were 5 bases for V and 5 bases for J; bases not matched to a gene: 9. CDR3 in DNA: TGTGCCAGCAGTGCTCCCGGGACAGGGGCCCACGAGCAGTACTTC. Residues: CASSAPGTGAHEQYF. Based on the CDR3 plus reference TRBV28 and TRBJ2-7, the full variable domain is DVKVTQSSRYLVKRTGEKVFLECVQDMDHENMFWYRQDPGLGLRLIYFSYDVKMKEKGDIPEGYSVSREKKERFSLILESASTNQTSMYLCASSAPGTGAHEQYFGPGTRLTVT.

The chain uses TRBV9 and TRBJ1-2, with D uncertain. The CDR3 contains 15 residues. The V end lost 3 bases, the J end lost 0 bases, and 12 bases lay between the germline ends. The V gene's germline CDR1 is SGDLS and CDR2 YYNGEE. As DNA, the CDR3 is TGTGCCAGCAGCGGAGCCAGACTCTCTAACTATGGCTACACCTTC. Translated, it gives CASSGARLSNYGYTF.

The J gene is TRBJ1-5, the V gene TRBV10-2; TRBD1 matches at 7 bases. CDR1 and CDR2 (germline): WSHSY, SAAADI. This CDR3 has 13 residues. V lost 5 bases and J lost 5; bases outside the gene matches: 3. CDR3 DNA: TGCGCCAGCAGTTGGGACAGAGATCAGCCCCAGCATTTT. The encoded protein is CASSWDRDQPQHF.